This T cell receptor (beta chain) was sequenced for a study of T-cell reconstitution after alpha-beta-depleted transplantation in children. Many counts were recorded for this clonotype. This sample's TCRbeta library carried unique molecular identifier barcodes. TCRdb itself ran the PCR reads through MiXCR, one entry per CDR3 protein. The table lists 450,000 to 600,000 distinct CDR3 sequences, about 30% of them singletons. Per germline, CDR1 MNHEY and CDR2 SVGEGT. The V gene end was trimmed by 2 bases and the J gene end by 5 bases; junction bases not matched to a gene: 3. This CDR3 region has 13 residues.

V and J are TRBV6-2 or TRBV6-3 and TRBJ2-7; TRBD2 aligns across 7 bases. The input for sequencing was PBMCs from the stem cell graft donor, taken from the stem cell graft. The sequence derives from a human donor who donated a stem cell graft to a child with aplastic anemia. CDR3 sequence (DNA): TGTGCCAGCAGTTACCGGGACTACGACGAGCAGTACGTC. It specifies CASSYRDYDEQYV.